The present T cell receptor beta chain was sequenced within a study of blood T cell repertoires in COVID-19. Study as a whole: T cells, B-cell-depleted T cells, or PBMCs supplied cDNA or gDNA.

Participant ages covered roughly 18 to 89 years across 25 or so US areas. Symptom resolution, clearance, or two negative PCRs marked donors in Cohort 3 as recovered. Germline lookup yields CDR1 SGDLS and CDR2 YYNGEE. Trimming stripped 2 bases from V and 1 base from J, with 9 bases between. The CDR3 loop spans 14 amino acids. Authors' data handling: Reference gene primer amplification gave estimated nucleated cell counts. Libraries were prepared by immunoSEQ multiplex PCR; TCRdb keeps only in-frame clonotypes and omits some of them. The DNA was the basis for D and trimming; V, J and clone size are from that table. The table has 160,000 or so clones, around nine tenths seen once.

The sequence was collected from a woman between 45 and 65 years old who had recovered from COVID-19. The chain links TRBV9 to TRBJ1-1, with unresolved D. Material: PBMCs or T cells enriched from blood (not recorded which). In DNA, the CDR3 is TGTGCCAGCAGCGTGTCCGGTGAGAACACTGAAGCTTTCTTT. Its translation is CASSVSGENTEAFF.